The rows below give T cell receptor beta chains drawn from one sample of a study of blood T cells in healthy people across ages. TCRdb redid the calling of the 5' RACE reads with MiXCR, one entry per CDR3 protein. The sample consists of 1.2 million to 1.5 million distinct CDR3 sequences, roughly 45% of them appearing once. The specimen was blood. Source of these receptors: a woman between 18 and 29 years old in good health. CDR3s include the opening cysteine and the closing phenylalanine or tryptophan. D genes are given only for firm matches. The size of a clone is reported for some rows only, either as once, few or many, or as a class for expanded clones.

clone_size	d_call	v_call	j_call	cdr3_aa	cdr3_nt
few	TRBD2	TRBV5-1	TRBJ2-1	CASSTGLARSSYNEQFF	TGCGCCAGCAGCACCGGACTAGCGAGAAGCTCCTACAATGAGCAGTTCTTC
many	NA	TRBV29-1	TRBJ1-4	CSGVDGNEKLFF	TGCAGCGGGGTGGACGGTAATGAAAAACTGTTTTTT
many	NA	TRBV2	TRBJ1-2	CASSEALQLSGGYTF	TGTGCCAGCAGTGAAGCGCTTCAGTTATCTGGAGGCTACACCTTC
few	TRBD1	TRBV20-1	TRBJ1-2	CSARDLFQGGAVYGYTF	TGCAGTGCTAGAGATTTGTTTCAAGGGGGCGCAGTCTATGGCTACACCTTC
many	NA	TRBV7-2	TRBJ2-7	CASSLGLGASYEQYF	TGTGCCAGCAGCCTAGGCCTCGGGGCCTCCTACGAGCAGTACTTC
few	NA	TRBV27	TRBJ2-7	CASRSLARYEQYF	TGTGCCAGCAGATCACTAGCAAGATACGAGCAGTACTTC
once	NA	TRBV12-3/TRBV12-4	TRBJ1-2	CASTIRGSYGYTF	TGTGCCAGCACCATTCGGGGGTCCTATGGCTACACCTTC
NA	TRBD2	TRBV7-2	TRBJ2-7	CASSLVTSGRYEQYF	TGTGCCAGCAGCTTAGTTACTAGCGGGAGATACGAGCAGTACTTC
few	NA	TRBV20-1	TRBJ2-3	CSARAVIVGSTDTQYF	TGCAGTGCTAGAGCCGTTATTGTGGGGTCCACAGATACGCAGTATTTT
NA	TRBD1	TRBV27	TRBJ2-7	CASSPQPGQGYEQYF	TGTGCCAGCAGTCCTCAACCGGGACAGGGTTACGAGCAGTACTTC
NA	NA	TRBV30	TRBJ1-2	CAWSVTAQGGYTF	TGTGCCTGGAGTGTAACAGCCCAGGGTGGCTACACCTTC
few	NA	TRBV3-1	TRBJ1-2	CASSQGQGTQYGYTF	TGTGCCAGCAGCCAAGGTCAAGGGACGCAATATGGCTACACCTTC
NA	TRBD1	TRBV15	TRBJ2-7	CATSKERTGIYEQYF	TGTGCCACCAGCAAAGAACGGACAGGAATCTACGAGCAGTACTTC
NA	NA	TRBV5-5	TRBJ2-7	CASSLGGPFGEASSYEQYF	TGTGCCAGCAGCTTGGGAGGACCCTTTGGGGAGGCTAGCTCCTACGAGCAGTACTTC
few	TRBD1	TRBV3-1	TRBJ1-1	CASSQTGQGGKTEAFF	TGTGCCAGCAGCCAGACCGGACAGGGCGGTAAGACTGAAGCTTTCTTT
NA	NA	TRBV7-2	TRBJ1-6	CASSLVVRHSPLHF	TGTGCCAGCAGCTTAGTCGTCAGGCATTCACCCCTCCACTTT
NA	NA	TRBV2	TRBJ2-7	CASRSSADGEQYF	TGTGCCAGCAGAAGTAGCGCGGACGGCGAGCAGTACTTC
NA	NA	TRBV11-2	TRBJ1-2	CASSSTLTAGYTF	TGTGCCAGCAGCTCTACACTGACAGCTGGCTACACCTTC
once	TRBD1	TRBV9	TRBJ1-1	CASSSGTAMNTEAFF	TGTGCCAGCAGCTCTGGGACAGCCATGAACACTGAAGCTTTCTTT
NA	NA	TRBV29-1	TRBJ2-7	CSVLLAGPSSYNEQYF	TGCAGCGTTCTCCTGGCGGGACCCAGCTCCTACAATGAGCAGTACTTC
NA	NA	TRBV21-1	TRBJ2-1	CASSKGGRDEQFF	TGTGCCAGCAGCAAAGGGGGCCGGGATGAGCAGTTCTTC
NA	TRBD1	TRBV20-1	TRBJ1-2	CSARDSLGGQDRARGYTF	TGCAGTGCTAGAGATTCCCTCGGAGGACAGGACAGGGCAAGAGGCTACACCTTC
NA	NA	TRBV7-9	TRBJ2-3	CASGLTPDTQYF	TGTGCCAGCGGCCTGACCCCAGATACGCAGTATTTT
NA	NA	TRBV11-2	TRBJ2-1	CASSLTGADNEQFF	TGTGCCAGCAGCCTAACGGGGGCAGACAATGAGCAGTTCTTC
NA	NA	TRBV7-9	TRBJ1-1	CASSLVLPPFF	TGTGCCAGCAGCTTAGTCCTCCCTCCTTTCTTT
NA	NA	TRBV10-1	TRBJ2-7	CASSEARTPYEQYF	TGCGCCAGCAGTGAGGCGAGAACCCCCTACGAGCAGTACTTC
NA	NA	TRBV5-6	TRBJ2-1	CASSGPSSSYNEQFF	TGTGCCAGCAGCGGCCCCAGCAGCTCCTACAATGAGCAGTTCTTC
once	TRBD1	TRBV6-5	TRBJ2-5	CASSYGIGTAQETQYF	TGTGCCAGCAGTTACGGGATCGGGACAGCTCAAGAGACCCAGTACTTC
once	NA	TRBV29-1	TRBJ1-2	CSVEEGGQVNGYTF	TGCAGCGTTGAGGAGGGGGGGCAGGTGAATGGCTACACCTTC
NA	NA	TRBV20-1	TRBJ1-1	CSASLANTEAFF	TGCAGTGCTAGTCTAGCGAACACTGAAGCTTTCTTT
NA	NA	TRBV3-1	TRBJ2-7	CASSQETYVQYF	TGTGCCAGCAGCCAAGAAACCTACGTGCAGTACTTC
NA	NA	TRBV27	TRBJ2-7	CASSLSYTNYEQYF	TGTGCCAGCAGTTTATCGTATACAAACTACGAGCAGTACTTC
few	NA	TRBV3-1	TRBJ2-1	CASHGEDYNEQFF	TGTGCCAGCCACGGGGAGGACTACAATGAGCAGTTCTTC
NA	TRBD2	TRBV10-3	TRBJ2-7	CAFSLAGVSYEQYF	TGTGCCTTTTCACTAGCGGGAGTGTCTTACGAGCAGTACTTC
once	NA	TRBV6-6	TRBJ1-5	CASIGGLNQPQHF	TGTGCCAGCATCGGGGGCCTTAATCAGCCCCAGCATTTT
NA	NA	TRBV28	TRBJ1-2	CAGGSRGVLGYTF	TGTGCCGGGGGATCCCGGGGGGTTCTTGGCTACACCTTC
NA	TRBD1	TRBV29-1	TRBJ2-5	CSVEDPDRGNHLSQTQYF	TGCAGCGTTGAAGACCCCGACAGGGGGAACCACTTAAGTCAGACCCAGTACTTC
few	NA	TRBV4-1	TRBJ1-2	CASSPLGRVGYTF	TGCGCCAGCAGCCCCCTTGGCAGGGTTGGCTACACCTTC
NA	TRBD1	TRBV27	TRBJ2-7	CASRKAGGFYEQYF	TGTGCCAGCAGGAAGGCAGGGGGTTTCTACGAGCAGTACTTC
NA	NA	TRBV6-1	TRBJ2-3	CASEAEYTQYF	TGTGCCAGCGAGGCGGAGTATACGCAGTATTTT
NA	TRBD2	TRBV11-2	TRBJ2-1	CASSLSFSGSEWNEQFF	TGTGCCAGCAGCTTATCCTTTAGCGGGAGCGAATGGAATGAGCAGTTCTTC
NA	TRBD1	TRBV15	TRBJ2-5	CATSRDPTGGPETQYF	TGTGCCACCAGCAGAGACCCGACAGGGGGCCCAGAGACCCAGTACTTC
NA	NA	TRBV12-3/TRBV12-4	TRBJ2-7	CASSLAGFYSYEQYF	TGTGCCAGCAGTTTAGCAGGCTTCTACTCCTACGAGCAGTACTTC
NA	NA	TRBV15	TRBJ1-2	CATSRDERSLGGYTF	TGTGCCACCAGCAGAGATGAGCGAAGCCTGGGAGGCTACACCTTC
few	NA	TRBV4-1	TRBJ1-6	CASSQVGGPNSPLHF	TGCGCCAGCAGCCAAGTTGGAGGGCCTAATTCACCCCTCCACTTT
few	TRBD2	TRBV4-2	TRBJ2-1	CASSQLPSGGPLDEQFF	TGTGCCAGCAGCCAATTGCCTAGCGGGGGACCCTTGGATGAGCAGTTCTTC
few	TRBD1	TRBV7-2	TRBJ1-5	CASSSELMDRGAPQPQHF	TGTGCCAGCAGCTCCGAACTGATGGACAGGGGGGCGCCTCAGCCCCAGCATTTT
NA	NA	TRBV7-2	TRBJ2-5	CASSYTGTTWGEQYF	TGTGCCAGCAGCTATACCGGGACAACCTGGGGTGAGCAGTACTTC
NA	TRBD1	TRBV27	TRBJ2-7	CASSLVPGGGYEQYF	TGTGCCAGCAGTTTAGTGCCAGGGGGTGGCTACGAGCAGTACTTC
NA	NA	TRBV20-1	TRBJ2-3	CSAGVQSTDTQYF	TGCAGTGCTGGGGTCCAGAGTACAGATACGCAGTATTTT
few	TRBD1	TRBV7-7	TRBJ2-1	CASSFAQGGYNEQFF	TGTGCTAGCAGCTTCGCACAGGGGGGTTACAATGAGCAGTTCTTC